This entry lists 26 T cell receptor beta chains sequenced from one sample in a study of low-dose radiotherapy and immunotherapy resistance in tumors. Indicated time point: before trial treatment. TRAV- and TRBV-specific primers primed first-strand cDNA, covering alpha and beta chains. The authors ran roughly 20 PCR cycles to amplify TCRs with a constant-region primer and V-primer adapter. From the reads, TCRdb called clonotypes with MiXCR, one entry per CDR3 protein. The repertoire holds about 71,000 distinct CDR3 sequences, with about a third as singletons. The starting material was PBMCs, obtained before treatment. The receptors come from a female donor with ovarian cancer.

The chain couples TRBV5-1 to TRBJ2-7; TRBD2 aligns across 12 bases. Germline trimming cut 3 bases from V and 2 bases from J; bases unmatched to any gene: 3. The germline CDR1 and CDR2 sequences are SGHRS and YFSETQ. The CDR3 runs to 15 residues. The CDR3 DNA sequence: TGCGCCAGCAGCTCCGGACTAGCGGGGACCTACGAGCAGTACTTC. Its protein is CASSSGLAGTYEQYF.

The CDR3 DNA reads as TGTGCCAGCAGCGAAACTAGCGGGAGGGCCCCCACCGGGGAGCTGTTTTTT. Its protein product is CASSETSGRAPTGELFF. The rearrangement joins TRBV6-2 or TRBV6-3 to TRBJ2-2; 13 nucleotides agree with TRBD2. CDR3 length equals 17 residues. V lost 6 bases to trimming and J lost 4 bases; unmatched junction nucleotides: 8. Germline loops: CDR1 MNHEY, CDR2 SVGEGT.

The CDR3 sequence is CASSYSGQGSYEQYF. Written as DNA, the CDR3 is TGTGCCAGCAGTTACTCGGGGCAGGGATCCTACGAGCAGTACTTC. This chain uses TRBV6-5 with TRBJ2-7; TRBD1 is a possible D gene (5 bases). This CDR3 has 15 amino acids. Germline V gene data show CDR1 as MNHEY and CDR2 as SVGAGI. Deletions cut 0 bases from V and 1 base from J, with 10 bases between.

This clonotype was counted many times. The rearrangement uses TRBV12-3 or TRBV12-4 and TRBJ1-1, with 7 bases fitting TRBD1. V was pared by 6 bases and J by 1 base, with 5 bases of the junction left unmatched. The CDR3 spans 14 residues. The DNA of the CDR3 is TGTGCCAGCAGCAAACGACAGGGGAACACTGAAGCTTTCTTT. It codes for CASSKRQGNTEAFF.

Note on this clonotype: A far larger clone is a single base away, which makes a read error likely. V is TRBV13 and J is TRBJ2-7; possibly TRBD2 for D (5 bases). V shed 4 bases and J shed 5 bases, with 6 bases lying between them. The CDR3 sequence is 11 residues long. Germline CDR1 is PRHDT and CDR2 is FYEKMQ (reference sequence). CDR3 sequence (DNA): TGTGCCAGCAGCTCCGGGGACGAGCAGTACTTC. Amino acid sequence: CASSSGDEQYF.

This clonotype was seen repeatedly, ten times or more. CDR3 DNA: TGCAGCGTTGAAGTGGCCTCGGGACAGCAAGAGACCCAGTACTTC. This sequence encodes CSVEVASGQQETQYF. This rearrangement joins TRBV29-1 to TRBJ2-5, with 7 bases that match TRBD1. The CDR3 contains 15 residues. Germline V gene data show CDR1 as SQVTM and CDR2 as ANQGSEA. Germline trimming cut 1 base from V and 2 bases from J; bases unmatched to any gene: 7.

This clonotype was picked up many times. V is TRBV10-3 and J is TRBJ1-2, with D tentatively TRBD1 (5 bases). Germline CDR1 reads ENHRY; CDR2 reads SYGVKD. Trimming pared 9 bases from V and 0 bases from J, leaving 20 bases between. The CDR3 totals 16 residues. CDR3 region: CAIGEGVDGSNYGYTF. CDR3 coding DNA: TGTGCCATAGGGGAGGGAGTCGACGGATCTAACTATGGCTACACCTTC.

A single count supports this clonotype. Given a far larger clone just one base away, this is likely a sequencing read error. Here the CDR3 DNA reads TGTGCCAGCAGCCAGGTTAGGACTAGCGGGCCCCAGGATGAGCAGTACTTC. It codes for CASSQVRTSGPQDEQYF. This sequence joins TRBV4-2 and TRBJ2-7; 11 bases agree with TRBD2. CDR1 is LGHNA and CDR2 is YNFKEQ in the germline V gene. V shed 3 bases and J 7 bases; nucleotides not matched to a gene: 14. The CDR3 is made up of 17 amino acids.

This clonotype was recorded once. One base away lies a much larger clone, so this may be a sequencing read error. The chain combines TRBV6-5 with TRBJ2-6; maybe TRBD1 (6 bases). This CDR3 region has 17 residues. The germline gives CDR1 MNHEY, CDR2 SVGAGI. The CDR3 spells CASSLFIDRSGANVRTF. In DNA, the CDR3 is TGTGCCAGCAGTTTATTCATAGACAGGTCTGGGGCCAACGTCCGGACTTTC.

This clonotype was recorded many times. The rearrangement uses TRBV19 and TRBJ2-7; a possible D gene is TRBD2 (7 bases). V was shortened by 5 bases and J by 1 base, with 24 bases between the two germline ends. CDR3 length: 18 amino acids. Germline lookup yields CDR1 LNHDA and CDR2 SQIVND (reference sequence). The CDR3 sequence is CASSGSLSRGGWSYEQYF. The DNA of the CDR3 is TGTGCCAGTAGTGGCAGTCTATCCCGCGGGGGCTGGTCCTACGAGCAGTACTTC.

In this sample, this clonotype turned up many times. V gene TRBV4-1 combines with J gene TRBJ1-5; D is possibly TRBD1 (5 bases). Trimming shortened V by 0 bases and J by 2 bases, and 8 bases separated the two germline ends. The CDR3 extends over 15 amino acids. Germline V gives CDR1 MGHRA, CDR2 YSYEKL. The CDR3, as DNA: TGCGCCAGCAGCCAAGACTGGGACGGCAATCAGCCCCAGCATTTT. This sequence encodes CASSQDWDGNQPQHF.

Many counts were recorded for this clonotype. The chain has TRBV21-1 and TRBJ1-5. TRBV21-1 is given as a pseudogene. This CDR3 has 14 amino acids. CDR3 region: CASSKEASNQPQHF. In DNA form, the CDR3 reads TGTGCCAGCAGCAAAGAGGCCTCCAATCAGCCCCAGCATTTT.

The chain links TRBV2 to TRBJ2-3; D is ambiguous. CDR1 is SNHLY, CDR2 FYNNEI, per germline. This CDR3 region has 12 residues. V dropped 1 base and J dropped 4 bases, with 3 bases sitting between them. The CDR3 here is CASSEVSDTQYF. In nucleotides, the CDR3 is TGTGCCAGCAGTGAAGTTTCAGATACGCAGTATTTT. Complete variable domain (other parts from reference TRBV2 and TRBJ2-3): EPEVTQTPSHQVTQMGQEVILRCVPISNHLYFYWYRQILGQKVEFLVSFYNNEISEKSEIFDDQFSVERPDGSNFTLKIRSTKLEDSAMYFCASSEVSDTQYFGPGTRLTVL.

This clonotype was detected many times. The chain employs TRBV11-2 and TRBJ2-5, with 10 bases matching TRBD2. The J segment lost 4 bases and the V segment lost 5 bases, leaving 7 bases of the junction unmatched. In germline, CDR1 is SGHAT, CDR2 FQNNGV. The CDR3 runs to 15 residues. The CDR3 coding sequence is TGTGCCAGCAGCCCGGGGACTAGCGATGGAGAGACCCAGTACTTC. This codes for CASSPGTSDGETQYF.

In its sample, this clonotype was seen many times. The chain carries TRBV2 and TRBJ2-5, with TRBD2 matching over 7 bases. Germline V lookup: CDR1 SNHLY, CDR2 FYNNEI. The ends lost 8 bases at V and 5 bases at J; junction bases unmatched: 8. CDR3 size: 13 residues. The CDR3 loop reads CASGRDFRETQYF. CDR3 nucleotide sequence: TGTGCCAGCGGGAGGGACTTCCGGGAGACCCAGTACTTC.

As regards this clonotype: This is likely an artifact of a read error, given a far larger clone one base away. V and J are TRBV5-4 and TRBJ2-1; D tentatively reads TRBD1 or TRBD2 (5 bases each). Per the germline V gene, CDR1 is SGHNT and CDR2 is YYREEE (reference sequence). This CDR3 has 16 residues. V was trimmed by 0 bases and J by 10 bases, leaving 20 bases between them. The CDR3 region is CASSLDGGSFAYEQFF. CDR3 DNA: TGTGCCAGCAGCTTGGATGGGGGATCATTCGCCTACGAGCAGTTCTTC.

The table lists this clonotype with many counts. The V gene is TRBV6-2 or TRBV6-3, the J gene TRBJ1-1; D might be TRBD1 (5 bases). The ends were cut back, 0 bases at V and 3 bases at J, with 5 bases in the middle. Germline lookup yields CDR1 MNHEY and CDR2 SVGEGT. CDR3 length: 13 residues. The CDR3 here is CASSYSRDTEAFF. The CDR3 DNA reads TGTGCCAGCAGTTACTCCAGGGACACTGAAGCTTTCTTT.

Regarding this clonotype: A read error likely explains this, since a far larger clone differs by one base. The chain has TRBV5-1 and TRBJ2-7, with TRBD2 matching over 8 bases. Germline CDR1 SGHRS, CDR2 YFSETQ. CDR3 length equals 15 residues. J gave up 7 bases and V 0 bases, and 9 bases lay outside the gene matches. Written as DNA, the CDR3 is TGCGCCAGCAGCTTGGCTTCGGGAGGGCATGGTGAGCAGTACTTC. This codes for CASSLASGGHGEQYF.

With respect to this clonotype: A single base is all that separates this from a far larger clone, so a read error is likely. The rearrangement joins TRBV6-1 to TRBJ2-7; 8 bases are a match to TRBD2. Germline V gene sequence: CDR1 MNHNS, CDR2 SASEGT. The CDR3 consists of 14 residues. V dropped 6 bases and J dropped 7; count of bases not matched to a gene: 11. This chain's CDR3 is CASRQTGTSYEQYF. CDR3 nucleotides: TGTGCCAGCAGACAGACCGGGACTAGTTATGAGCAGTACTTC.

With regard to this clonotype: This likely traces to a read error, being one base from a far larger clone. V and J are TRBV6-5 and TRBJ2-1; 9 nucleotides align to TRBD1. This CDR3 comprises 15 residues. Looked up from germline, CDR1 is MNHEY and CDR2 is SVGAGI. The J segment lost 13 bases and the V segment lost 3 bases, leaving 13 bases of the junction unmatched. The CDR3 nucleotides read TGTGCCAGCAGTTATAGGACAGGGGTAGGGGAGACCCAGTTCTTC. Amino acids: CASSYRTGVGETQFF.

This rearrangement joins TRBV4-1 to TRBJ2-1; 9 bases are shared with TRBD2. Germline V CDR1 and CDR2: MGHRA, YSYEKL. V lost 1 base to trimming and J lost 4 bases; unmatched junction nucleotides: 5. This CDR3 is 16 amino acids long. CDR3 sequence: CASSQGFSGRYNEQFF. The CDR3 nucleotides read TGCGCCAGCAGCCAAGGCTTTAGCGGGAGATACAATGAGCAGTTCTTC.

The table lists this clonotype with a count of one. It may be a read error: a sequence one base away is much more abundant. This chain connects TRBV7-2 to TRBJ2-1; D possibly matches TRBD1 or TRBD2 (6 bases each). CDR1 SGHTA and CDR2 FQGNSA come from the germline V gene. V gave up 1 base and J gave up 5 bases, with 12 bases separating them. This CDR3 is built from 15 residues. The CDR3 loop is CASSLEGDLHNEQFF. The DNA for the CDR3 is TGTGCCAGCAGCTTAGAGGGGGACTTACACAATGAGCAGTTCTTC.

V gene TRBV4-1 combines with J gene TRBJ1-3; possible D gene TRBD1, 5 bases. The CDR3 consists of 16 residues. V dropped 1 base and J dropped 0 bases, with 10 bases sitting between them. Germline loops: CDR1 MGHRA, CDR2 YSYEKL. The CDR3 here is CASSQAGRSSGNTIYF. CDR3 coding DNA: TGCGCCAGCAGCCAAGCGGGACGGAGCTCTGGAAACACCATATATTTT.

V gene TRBV5-1 combines with J gene TRBJ2-3; possibly TRBD1 for D (6 bases). The CDR3 has 16 residues. Germline lookup yields CDR1 SGHRS and CDR2 YFSETQ. The germline V and J ends were trimmed by 0 bases and 5 bases, with 16 bases remaining between them. This CDR3 reads CASSLEGWTRGDTQYF. The CDR3 DNA reads TGCGCCAGCAGCTTGGAAGGGTGGACCAGGGGAGATACGCAGTATTTT.

V usage is TRBV5-1 and J usage is TRBJ1-2; unclear D gene. The germline gives CDR1 SGHRS, CDR2 YFSETQ. With 0 bases removed from V and 0 bases from J, the gap between germline ends came to 9 bases. This CDR3 comprises 15 residues. Here the CDR3 DNA reads TGCGCCAGCAGCTTGGTCCAGGCGGCTAACTATGGCTACACCTTC. It codes for CASSLVQAANYGYTF.

The sample holds many counts of this clonotype. This chain uses TRBV6-2 or TRBV6-3 with TRBJ2-1, with 14 bases fitting TRBD2. Germline V gene lookup returns CDR1 MNHEY and CDR2 SVGEGT. The V and J ends lost 2 bases and 2 bases, in that order; junction bases with no gene match: 5. This CDR3 is built from 18 residues. The CDR3 protein is CASSYRRLAGGTYNEQFF. The CDR3 nucleotides read TGTGCCAGCAGTTACAGGAGACTAGCGGGGGGGACCTACAATGAGCAGTTCTTC.